Below are 8 T cell receptor beta chains sequenced from a single sample in a study of control samples from healthy donors and cancer patients. The repertoire was sequenced with immunoSEQ multiplex PCR; TCRdb's copy has only in-frame clones and lacks some. The repertoire includes 400,000 to 500,000 clones, around 90% of them detected once, and more than 6% sits in the top ten. Sequencing was carried out using PBMCs. These receptors originate from a man aged 40-49 years with head and neck cancer.

The CDR3 nucleotides are TGTGCCAGTACTCGTTTGGGCGGCGATCGGGGCTACACCTTC. Protein sequence: CASTRLGGDRGYTF. The chain couples TRBV19 to TRBJ1-2; D is undetermined. The germline gives CDR1 LNHDA, CDR2 SQIVND (reference sequence). The CDR3 has 14 residues. Trimming left V 7 bases short and J 8 bases short, with 20 bases between.

This chain uses TRBV10-3 with TRBJ1-3; D possibly corresponds to TRBD1 (6 bases). This CDR3 comprises 14 residues. V shed 10 bases and J shed 0 bases, with 13 bases lying between them. Germline CDR1 is ENHRY and CDR2 is SYGVKD. The CDR3 sequence is CASIGTSSGNTIYF. DNA of the CDR3: TGTGCCAGTATTGGGACATCCTCTGGAAACACCATATATTTT.

V and J are TRBV6-1 and TRBJ2-7; weak D call: TRBD2 (5 bases). CDR3 length: 13 residues. The germline V gene has CDR1 MNHNS and CDR2 SASEGT. V was trimmed by 2 bases and J by 3 bases, leaving 8 bases between them. The CDR3 loop reads CASSEWEIYEQYF. For the CDR3, the DNA is TGTGCCAGCAGTGAATGGGAGATCTACGAGCAGTACTTC.

The chain is built from TRBV3-1 (or the pseudogene TRBV3-2) and TRBJ2-2; 10 positions match TRBD2. Germline-derived CDR1 and CDR2 are LGHDT and YNNKEL (reference sequence). With 0 bases clipped from V and 5 bases from J, the junction kept 6 bases outside the gene matches. The CDR3 has 17 residues. CDR3 sequence: CASSQDRLAGATGELFF. The CDR3 nucleotides are TGTGCCAGCAGCCAAGATCGGCTAGCGGGAGCGACCGGGGAGCTGTTTTTT.

The rearrangement joins TRBV6-5 to TRBJ1-6; possibly TRBD1 for D (6 bases). Germline CDR1 reads MNHEY; CDR2 reads SVGAGI. This CDR3 is 14 amino acids long. V shed 7 bases and J shed 11 bases, with 18 bases lying between them. CDR3 amino acids: CASTKGGAGTPLHF. The CDR3 DNA sequence: TGTGCCAGCACAAAGGGGGGGGCGGGTACACCCCTCCACTTT.

The chain joins TRBV15 to TRBJ2-1; TRBD1 matches 7 bases. V lost 9 bases to trimming and J lost 8 bases; unmatched junction nucleotides: 10. The CDR3 is made up of 13 amino acids. Germline V lookup: CDR1 LNHNV, CDR2 YYDKDF (reference sequence). CDR3 sequence: CATQKGGHDEQFF. DNA of the CDR3: TGTGCCACACAAAAAGGGGGCCACGATGAGCAGTTCTTC.

The gene calls are TRBV10-1 and TRBJ2-7, with a possible D match to TRBD1 (5 bases). Germline V CDR1 and CDR2: WNHNN, SYGVQD (reference sequence). CDR3 length equals 13 residues. The germline V and J ends were trimmed by 2 bases and 5 bases, with 10 bases remaining between them. The CDR3 protein is CASSERQSNEQYF. CDR3 in DNA: TGCGCCAGCAGTGAGAGACAGTCCAACGAGCAGTACTTC.

The chain joins TRBV24-1 to TRBJ2-7; 9 nucleotides agree with TRBD1. The CDR3 is 16 amino acids. Germline lookup yields CDR1 KGHDR and CDR2 SFDVKD. Unmatched junction bases numbered 6, after V lost 4 bases and J lost 0 bases. The CDR3 here is CATSDTTGGSSYEQYF. The CDR3 nucleotides are TGTGCCACCAGTGACACTACAGGGGGCAGCTCCTACGAGCAGTACTTC.